These 14 T cell receptor beta chains came from one sample sequenced in a study of blood T cell repertoires in COVID-19. Assay: immunoSEQ multiplex PCR; the TCRdb copy retains only in-frame clones and omits some. The sample lists about 73,000 clones; 89% were seen once. What was sequenced was peripheral blood. These TCRs come from a man older than 75 with acute or convalescent COVID-19.

This chain joins TRBV5-1 and TRBJ1-4, with a weak D call TRBD1 (6 bases). The CDR3 runs to 15 residues. Germline assignment: CDR1 SGHRS and CDR2 YFSETQ. The V gene lost 3 bases and the J gene lost 6 bases, with 15 bases spanning the gap. The CDR3: CASSSGGQGHEKLFF. The CDR3 DNA reads as TGCGCCAGCAGCTCGGGCGGGCAGGGGCATGAAAAACTGTTTTTT.

The table lists this clone with a count of one. The gene calls are TRBV29-1 and TRBJ2-1; 9 nucleotides line up with TRBD1. V lost 5 bases, J lost 3 bases, and 5 bases stayed unmatched. CDR1 is SQVTM and CDR2 is ANQGSEA in the germline V gene. The CDR3 has 14 residues. Written as DNA, the CDR3 is TGCAGCGTTATACAGGGGGCGGACTACAATGAGCAGTTCTTC. Residues: CSVIQGADYNEQFF.

The J gene is TRBJ2-1, the V gene TRBV13; 12 nucleotides match TRBD1. The J segment lost 7 bases and the V segment lost 5 bases, leaving 12 bases of the junction unmatched. The CDR3 covers 17 residues. Looked up from germline, CDR1 is PRHDT and CDR2 is FYEKMQ (reference sequence). Written as DNA, the CDR3 is TGTGCCAGCAGCCCAGGTCCGGGACAGGGGGCGGAAAATGAGCAGTTCTTC. Residues: CASSPGPGQGAENEQFF.

In this sample, this clone turned up once. J is TRBJ1-6 and V is TRBV7-2; D might be TRBD1 (5 bases). This CDR3 spans 14 amino acids. Per germline, CDR1 SGHTA and CDR2 FQGNSA. The V end lost 0 bases, the J end lost 14 bases, and 14 bases lay between the germline ends. CDR3 sequence reads: CASSLAGDGRALHF. In DNA form, the CDR3 reads TGTGCCAGCAGCTTAGCGGGGGACGGGAGGGCCCTCCACTTT.

This clone appeared once. V is TRBV28 and J is TRBJ1-5, with D hard to call. Trimming removed 3 bases at V and 6 bases at J, with 15 bases between. The CDR3 covers 15 residues. Looked up from germline, CDR1 is MDHEN and CDR2 is SYDVKM. The CDR3 DNA is TGTGCCAGCAGTTTCACCGGGCCGGGAGGTCAGCCCCAGCATTTT. This codes for CASSFTGPGGQPQHF.

This sequence joins TRBV7-8 and TRBJ1-5; D possibly corresponds to TRBD1 (6 bases). The CDR3 consists of 14 residues. V dropped 5 bases and J dropped 2 bases, with 10 bases sitting between them. Looked up from germline, CDR1 is SGHVS and CDR2 is FQNEAQ. The CDR3 DNA follows: TGTGCCAGCAGCCGGGACAACGGCAATCAGCCCCAGCATTTT. As protein: CASSRDNGNQPQHF.

The chain employs TRBV19 and TRBJ1-2, with 7 bases lining up with TRBD1. Trimming at V came to 0 bases and at J to 8 bases, leaving 9 bases not matched to a gene. The CDR3 is 15 residues long. Germline V gene lookup returns CDR1 LNHDA and CDR2 SQIVND (reference sequence). The CDR3 DNA sequence: TGTGCCAGTAGTATAGAGAACAGGGGACGAAACGGCTACACCTTC. Protein sequence: CASSIENRGRNGYTF.

The chain uses TRBV6-5 and TRBJ2-1; D perhaps matches TRBD2 (5 bases). This CDR3 region has 13 residues. The ends were cut back, 6 bases at V and 4 bases at J, with 10 bases in the middle. Germline-derived CDR1 and CDR2 are MNHEY and SVGAGI. The CDR3, as DNA: TGTGCCAGCAGGAGGCTAGCTTACAATGAGCAGTTCTTC. This sequence encodes CASRRLAYNEQFF.

The chain joins TRBV7-9 to TRBJ2-7; the match to TRBD2 covers 9 bases. This CDR3 has 16 residues. Germline V gene data show CDR1 as SEHNR and CDR2 as FQNEAQ (reference sequence). The V segment lost 6 bases and the J segment 0 bases; nucleotides outside the gene matches: 9. CDR3 protein: CASSPRSSGNSYEQYF. CDR3 in DNA: TGTGCCAGCAGTCCCCGGTCTAGCGGGAACTCCTACGAGCAGTACTTC. The full variable domain, in which reference TRBV7-9 and TRBJ2-7 provide the parts outside the CDR3, is DTGVSQNPRHKITKRGQNVTFRCDPISEHNRLYWYRQTLGQGPEFLTYFQNEAQLEKSRLLSDRFSAERPKGSFSTLEIQRTEQGDSAMYLCASSPRSSGNSYEQYFGPGTRLTVT.

This clone was observed a handful of times. V usage is TRBV30 and J usage is TRBJ1-6; perhaps TRBD1 as D (5 bases). The germline V gene has CDR1 GTSNPN and CDR2 SVGIG (reference sequence). There are 15 residues in the CDR3. Trimming left V 4 bases short and J 6 bases short, with 16 bases between. CDR3: CAWTFRGGINSPLHF. CDR3 DNA: TGTGCCTGGACCTTCCGCGGGGGAATTAATTCACCCCTCCACTTT.

This chain links TRBV15 with TRBJ1-3; TRBD1 is a possible D gene (6 bases). This CDR3 region has 16 residues. The ends were cut back, 4 bases at V and 0 bases at J, with 13 bases in the middle. Germline CDR1 and CDR2: LNHNV and YYDKDF (reference sequence). CDR3 sequence: CATSKGGGFSGNTIYF. The CDR3 DNA is TGTGCCACCAGCAAGGGAGGGGGTTTCTCTGGAAACACCATATATTTT.

The genes are TRBV19 and TRBJ1-2; D gene ambiguous. Trimming took off 5 bases at V and 2 bases at J, with 6 bases between the two ends. The CDR3 contains 12 residues. Germline loops: CDR1 LNHDA, CDR2 SQIVND (reference sequence). CDR3 in DNA: TGTGCCAGTAGTCCCCGGAACTATGGCTACACCTTC. It translates to CASSPRNYGYTF.

This clone was picked up one time. This chain connects TRBV5-1 to TRBJ1-4, with D perhaps TRBD1 (5 bases). Trimming cost V 4 bases and J 6 bases, with 13 bases left between them. Looked up from germline, CDR1 is SGHRS and CDR2 is YFSETQ. CDR3 length: 14 amino acids. DNA for the CDR3: TGCGCCAGCAGCCGGTCGGGCAGGGATGAAAAACTGTTTTTT. Residues: CASSRSGRDEKLFF.

The chain couples TRBV14 to TRBJ1-1; D gene unclear. V gave up 6 bases and J gave up 3 bases, with 14 bases separating them. In germline, CDR1 is SGHDN, CDR2 FVKESK. The CDR3 length is 14 residues. DNA of the CDR3: TGTGCCAGCAGTCGCCGTGGCGGGGACACTGAAGCTTTCTTT. It codes for CASSRRGGDTEAFF.